A single sample gave rise to the 27 T cell receptor beta chains below, sequenced in a study of vaccination and CD4 T cells after COVID-19. An Oncomine TCR Beta short-read assay was used to sequence the DNA from cultured CD4+ T cells. TCRdb re-derived calls from the PCR reads in MiXCR, one entry per CDR3 protein. In the table there are 10,000 to 13,000 distinct CDR3 sequences, around 59% of which are singletons. Treatment here: approximately 11-day PBMC culture with coronavirus spike peptide pools or control peptides (ViraFEST assay). Antigens for these TCRs are unknown. Source material: CD4+ T cells from blood, cultured in vitro. These receptors were obtained from a human donor who had recovered from COVID-19.

V is TRBV28 and J is TRBJ2-3; no definite D call. The CDR3 has 13 amino acids. CDR1 and CDR2 from the germline V gene are MDHEN and SYDVKM. The CDR3 nucleotides are TGTGCGAATCAGGTACACAACACAGATACGCAGTATTTT. Protein product: CANQVHNTDTQYF.

The J gene is TRBJ2-1, the V gene TRBV20-1; TRBD2 matches 8 bases. CDR3 size: 14 residues. Germline CDR1 DFQATT, CDR2 SNEGSKA (reference sequence). Trimming took 6 bases from V and 6 from J; bases not matched to a gene: 10. The CDR3 coding sequence is TGCAGTGCCCCTCGGGGGACTAGTTTCAATGAGCAGTTCTTC. Translating gives CSAPRGTSFNEQFF.

This clonotype was recorded a few times. The V and J genes are TRBV7-2 and TRBJ1-1, with a tentative D call TRBD1 (5 bases). V lost 3 bases, J lost 11 bases, and 16 bases lay in between. Germline-derived CDR1 and CDR2 are SGHTA and FQGNSA. The CDR3 totals 13 residues. CDR3 sequence: CASSFQGSNPAFF. In DNA, the CDR3 is TGTGCCAGCAGCTTTCAGGGTTCCAACCCTGCTTTCTTT. Looking up the rest from reference TRBV7-2 and TRBJ1-1 gives the full variable domain: GAGVSQSPSNKVTEKGKDVELRCDPISGHTALYWYRQSLGQGLEFLIYFQGNSAPDKSGLPSDRFSAERTGGSVSTLTIQRTQQEDSAVYLCASSFQGSNPAFFGQGTRLTVV.

This clonotype has just a few counts. The chain recombines TRBV7-3 with TRBJ2-1; no reliable D call. The CDR3 runs 15 residues. CDR1 and CDR2 (germline): SGHTA, FQGTGA. Trimming stripped 2 bases from V and 0 bases from J, with 8 bases between. This chain's CDR3 is CASSLGLVSYNEQFF. The CDR3 coding sequence is TGTGCCAGCAGCTTAGGTCTGGTCTCCTACAATGAGCAGTTCTTC.

The rearrangement links TRBV7-2 to TRBJ2-3; D assignment may be TRBD1 or TRBD2 (5 bases each). V was pared by 2 bases and J by 4 bases, with 13 bases between. Germline V gene lookup returns CDR1 SGHTA and CDR2 FQGNSA. This CDR3 contains 15 residues. Written as DNA, the CDR3 is TGTGCCAGCAGCTTATATAGTTGGGGGTCAGATACGCAGTATTTT. Amino acid sequence: CASSLYSWGSDTQYF.

In this sample, this clonotype turned up a few times. The V gene is TRBV24-1, the J gene TRBJ2-3, with 7 bases fitting TRBD1. J was trimmed by 4 bases and V by 4 bases; bases with no gene match: 7. Per the germline V gene, CDR1 is KGHDR and CDR2 is SFDVKD. The length of the CDR3 is 15 residues. The CDR3 loop reads CATSEQQGSPDTQYF. CDR3 coding DNA: TGTGCCACCAGTGAGCAACAGGGGTCGCCAGATACGCAGTATTTT.

This clonotype was seen a handful of times. The chain combines TRBV25-1 with TRBJ2-2; D may be TRBD1 (6 bases). V was cut by 2 bases and J by 3 bases, with 10 bases left in between. The CDR3 has 15 residues. Looked up from germline, CDR1 is MGHDK and CDR2 is SYGVNS. CDR3 DNA sequence: TGTGCCAGCAGTGAACAGGGGCTACACACCGGGGAGCTGTTTTTT. Protein sequence: CASSEQGLHTGELFF.

The chain has TRBV18 and TRBJ2-3; TRBD2 aligns across 11 bases. This CDR3 spans 16 amino acids. With V trimmed by 3 bases and J by 3 bases, 5 bases remained unmatched. Per the germline V gene, CDR1 is KGHSH and CDR2 is LQKENI. CDR3 protein: CASSPLAGGGTDTQYF. The CDR3 DNA reads TGTGCCAGCTCACCCCTAGCGGGAGGAGGGACAGATACGCAGTATTTT.

The chain joins TRBV7-8 to TRBJ2-7, with 7 bases that match TRBD1. The V and J ends lost 4 bases and 2 bases, in that order; junction bases with no gene match: 5. The CDR3 is made up of 14 amino acids. Germline V gene data show CDR1 as SGHVS and CDR2 as FQNEAQ. CDR3 residues: CASSSEGATYEQYF. CDR3 DNA: TGTGCCAGCAGCTCTGAGGGGGCTACCTACGAGCAGTACTTC. Full variable domain (rest looked up from reference TRBV7-8 and TRBJ2-7): GAGVSQSPRYKVAKRGQDVALRCDPISGHVSLFWYQQALGQGPEFLTYFQNEAQLDKSGLPSDRFFAERPEGSVSTLKIQRTQQEDSAVYLCASSSEGATYEQYFGPGTRLTVT.

This clonotype was counted a few times. The chain is built from TRBV6-5 and TRBJ2-3, with no clear D. The CDR3 is 13 residues long. Per the germline V gene, CDR1 is MNHEY and CDR2 is SVGAGI. Between the trimmed V and J ends, which lost 1 base and 6 bases, there was a span of 8 bases. CDR3 DNA: TGTGCCAGCAGTTACTTGTTAGGGGATACGCAGTATTTT. Translated: CASSYLLGDTQYF.

The chain uses TRBV7-9 and TRBJ2-7; 8 bases align to TRBD1. V gave up 5 bases and J gave up 2 bases; unmatched junction bases: 8. Germline-derived CDR1 and CDR2 are SEHNR and FQNEAQ (reference sequence). This CDR3 contains 15 residues. The CDR3 DNA reads as TGTGCCAGCAGCGCATACAGGGGGACAACCTACGAGCAGTACTTC. Its protein is CASSAYRGTTYEQYF.

The V call is TRBV2, the J call TRBJ1-4, with D hard to call. The CDR3 totals 13 residues. Germline-derived CDR1 and CDR2 are SNHLY and FYNNEI. V dropped 3 bases and J dropped 5 bases, with 7 bases sitting between them. For the CDR3, the DNA is TGTGCCAGCAGTGAGGGTAGAAATGAAAAACTGTTTTTT. It encodes CASSEGRNEKLFF.

The chain is built from TRBV28 and TRBJ1-5; D remains ambiguous. The germline V gene encodes CDR1 MDHEN and CDR2 SYDVKM. Trimming stripped 8 bases from V and 15 bases from J, with 20 bases between. The CDR3 length is 12 residues. The CDR3 bases are TGTGCCAGCCGTAGTCAGAAAGGGAATTGGCATTTT. Its translation: CASRSQKGNWHF.

The chain links TRBV7-9 to TRBJ2-3; D uncertain. Germline CDR1 is SEHNR and CDR2 is FQNEAQ (reference sequence). This CDR3 contains 13 residues. Between the trimmed V and J ends, which lost 2 bases and 4 bases, there was a span of 7 bases. The CDR3 region is CASSLSLADTQYF. The CDR3, as DNA: TGTGCCAGCAGCTTATCGCTGGCAGATACGCAGTATTTT.

Relative to its sample, this clonotype is medium-sized (0.01 to 0.1%). The chain recombines TRBV18 with TRBJ1-2; weak D call: TRBD1 (6 bases). V lost 4 bases to trimming and J lost 8 bases, with 23 bases between them. The CDR3 is made up of 16 amino acids. Germline V gives CDR1 KGHSH, CDR2 LQKENI. The CDR3 region is CASSQTLLQGGVGYTF. In nucleotides, the CDR3 is TGTGCCAGCTCACAGACCCTGCTACAGGGCGGGGTCGGCTACACCTTC.

By sample share, this clonotype is medium-sized. The CDR3 nucleotides are TGCAGTGCTAGACTAAACAGGGCCGACGACACCGGGGAGCTGTTTTTT. It translates to CSARLNRADDTGELFF. The rearrangement uses TRBV20-1 and TRBJ2-2, with a tentative D call TRBD1 (6 bases). This CDR3 region has 16 residues. CDR1 is DFQATT, CDR2 SNEGSKA, per germline (reference sequence). With 2 bases removed from V and 3 bases from J, the gap between germline ends came to 16 bases.

The chain employs TRBV24-1 and TRBJ2-7, with D maybe TRBD2 (6 bases). The CDR3 runs 14 residues. Germline V gene sequence: CDR1 KGHDR, CDR2 SFDVKD. Trimming removed 4 bases at V and 3 bases at J, with 12 bases between. The CDR3 region is CATSDPTRNYEQYF. As DNA, the CDR3 is TGTGCCACCAGTGACCCGACTAGAAACTACGAGCAGTACTTC.

The chain is built from TRBV20-1 and TRBJ2-7, with D perhaps matching TRBD2 (6 bases). Trimming removed 7 bases at V and 4 bases at J, with 17 bases between. Germline V gene sequence: CDR1 DFQATT, CDR2 SNEGSKA (reference sequence). This CDR3 has 13 residues. CDR3 sequence: CSVGGRGKYEQYF. The CDR3 DNA follows: TGCAGTGTTGGGGGACGGGGGAAGTACGAGCAGTACTTC.

This clonotype was recorded a few times. V gene TRBV6-1 combines with J gene TRBJ1-1; 8 positions agree with TRBD1. V lost 2 bases, J lost 1 base, and 6 bases stayed unmatched. The CDR3 sequence is 16 residues long. Germline CDR1 and CDR2: MNHNS and SASEGT. The CDR3 sequence: CASSEYPGGRNTEAFF. The CDR3 DNA is TGTGCCAGCAGTGAATATCCAGGGGGCCGGAACACTGAAGCTTTCTTT.

V gene TRBV10-1 combines with J gene TRBJ2-3; no clear D gene. The V gene lost 4 bases and the J gene lost 0 bases, with 11 bases spanning the gap. Germline-derived CDR1 and CDR2 are WNHNN and SYGVQD (reference sequence). The CDR3 covers 15 residues. The CDR3 sequence is CASSADWGSTDTQYF. Written as DNA, the CDR3 is TGCGCCAGCAGTGCCGACTGGGGAAGCACAGATACGCAGTATTTT.

There are a few counts of this clonotype. The V call is TRBV10-3, the J call TRBJ1-1; a possible D gene is TRBD1 (6 bases). The CDR3 covers 13 residues. The germline CDR1 and CDR2 sequences are ENHRY and SYGVKD. Between the trimmed V and J ends, which lost 10 bases and 0 bases, there was a span of 12 bases. CDR3 amino acids: CASTTGMNTEAFF. The CDR3 DNA reads TGTGCCAGCACGACAGGTATGAACACTGAAGCTTTCTTT.

For the CDR3, the DNA is TGTGCCTGGAGTGGAAGATGGGGTAACGGGTATGGCTACACCTTC. The encoded protein is CAWSGRWGNGYGYTF. This chain uses TRBV30 with TRBJ1-2; D is uncertain. This CDR3 comprises 15 residues. V lost 1 base and J 5 bases, leaving 17 bases between the germline ends. Per germline, CDR1 GTSNPN and CDR2 SVGIG (reference sequence).

This rearrangement joins TRBV7-9 to TRBJ2-3; D remains ambiguous. There are 15 residues in the CDR3. Per germline, CDR1 SEHNR and CDR2 FQNEAQ (reference sequence). Trimming took 5 bases from V and 8 from J, leaving 20 bases between them. The CDR3 coding sequence is TGTGCCAGCAGCAGATCCGCCGGTCGATCAGGTACGCAGTATTTT. Translation gives CASSRSAGRSGTQYF. Looking up the rest from reference TRBV7-9 and TRBJ2-3 gives the full variable domain: DTGVSQNPRHKITKRGQNVTFRCDPISEHNRLYWYRQTLGQGPEFLTYFQNEAQLEKSRLLSDRFSAERPKGSFSTLEIQRTEQGDSAMYLCASSRSAGRSGTQYFGPGTRLTVL.

The chain uses TRBV9 and TRBJ1-1; TRBD1 matches 8 bases. V lost 0 bases, J lost 7 bases, and 11 bases stayed unmatched. CDR1 SGDLS and CDR2 YYNGEE come from the germline V gene. The CDR3 is 16 residues long. CDR3 region: CASSVGPGGRGNEAFF. In nucleotides, the CDR3 is TGTGCCAGCAGCGTAGGCCCAGGGGGCCGGGGGAATGAAGCTTTCTTT.

V usage is TRBV19 and J usage is TRBJ2-4, with D possibly matching TRBD1 (5 bases). This CDR3 is 15 amino acids long. Germline V gene lookup returns CDR1 LNHDA and CDR2 SQIVND (reference sequence). Trimming left V 0 bases short and J 4 bases short, with 10 bases between. The CDR3 reads CASSIEGPGKNIQYF. DNA of the CDR3: TGTGCCAGTAGTATAGAAGGCCCAGGGAAAAACATTCAGTACTTC.

The chain combines TRBV6-1 with TRBJ2-2; tentatively, D is TRBD2 (6 bases). The germline V and J ends were trimmed by 8 bases and 4 bases, with 14 bases remaining between them. Germline V gene lookup returns CDR1 MNHNS and CDR2 SASEGT. This CDR3 contains 14 residues. CDR3 bases: TGTGCCAGCGGGAGGCCCGGGGGCACCGGGGAGCTGTTTTTT. It codes for CASGRPGGTGELFF.

This clonotype was counted between two and nine times. The rearrangement links TRBV6-1 to TRBJ2-3; 7 nucleotides align to TRBD1. The CDR3 runs 16 residues. Germline V gene sequence: CDR1 MNHNS, CDR2 SASEGT. Trimming took 7 bases from V and 4 from J; bases not matched to a gene: 14. The DNA of the CDR3 is TGTGCCAGCACCGCACGGACAGGCACAGGGCCAGATACGCAGTATTTT. It codes for CASTARTGTGPDTQYF.